The entry below gives a single T cell receptor (beta chain) sequence along with its context. The antigen is not known. In the PCR, 60 Vbeta and 13 Jbeta primers were used. The table came from immunoSEQ multiplex PCR; TCRdb's copy has only in-frame clones and leaves some out. The data show around 100,000 clones, less than 85% seen once. The entry originates in a study of cytomegalovirus exposure and HLA in healthy donors. Background on the study: Some 85 million unique TCRs, all from HLA-typed donors, were included in an early release of the data.

The germline V and J ends were trimmed by 1 base and 4 bases, with 5 bases remaining between them. CDR1 and CDR2 from the germline V gene are MDHEN and SYDVKM. There are 13 residues in the CDR3. Findings and caveats of the study: Later on, an analysis showed TCR association rates differing by HLA locus, with DRB1 the most and HLA-C the fewest. A later analysis reportedly found fewer N-insertions in an Asian-associated ancestry cluster than the approximately 700-donor mean.

The sequenced sample consisted of PBMCs. The chain uses TRBV28 and TRBJ2-4; the D gene is possibly TRBD1 (5 bases). The clonotype originates from a man aged 18 to 30 in good health and CMV-seronegative. CDR3: CASSLYRKNIQYF. CDR3 DNA: TGTGCCAGCAGTTTATACAGGAAAAACATTCAGTACTTC.